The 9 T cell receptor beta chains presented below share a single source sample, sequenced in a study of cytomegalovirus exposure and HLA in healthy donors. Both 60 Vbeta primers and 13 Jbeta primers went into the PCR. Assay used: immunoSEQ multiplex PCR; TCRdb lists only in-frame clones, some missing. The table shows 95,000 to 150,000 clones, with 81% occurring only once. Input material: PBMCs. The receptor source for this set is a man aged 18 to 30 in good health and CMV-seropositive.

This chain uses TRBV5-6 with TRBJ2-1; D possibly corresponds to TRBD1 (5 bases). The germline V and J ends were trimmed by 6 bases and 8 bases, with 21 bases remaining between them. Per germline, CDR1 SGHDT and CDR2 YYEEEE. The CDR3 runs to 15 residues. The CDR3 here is CASNPLKQVTHEQFF. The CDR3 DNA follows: TGTGCCAGCAATCCCCTAAAACAGGTTACGCATGAGCAGTTCTTC.

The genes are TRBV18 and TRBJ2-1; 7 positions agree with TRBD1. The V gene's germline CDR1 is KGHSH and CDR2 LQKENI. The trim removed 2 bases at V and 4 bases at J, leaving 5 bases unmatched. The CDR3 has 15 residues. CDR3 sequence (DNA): TGTGCCAGCTCACCATCCATGGACAGGTACAATGAGCAGTTCTTC. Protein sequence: CASSPSMDRYNEQFF.

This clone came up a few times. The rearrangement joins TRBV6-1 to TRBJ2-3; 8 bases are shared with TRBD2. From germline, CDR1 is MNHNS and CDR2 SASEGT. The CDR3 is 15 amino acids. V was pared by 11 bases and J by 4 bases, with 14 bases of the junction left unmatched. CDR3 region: CALSSGTSGSDTQYF. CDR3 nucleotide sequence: TGTGCCCTAAGCTCCGGGACTAGTGGCTCAGATACGCAGTATTTT.

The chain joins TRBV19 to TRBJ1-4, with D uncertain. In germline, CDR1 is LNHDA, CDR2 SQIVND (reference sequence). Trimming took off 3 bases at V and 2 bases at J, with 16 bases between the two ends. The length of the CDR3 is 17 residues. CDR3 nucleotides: TGTGCCAGTAGTATCGACGGTACGGAGTGGACTAATGAAAAACTGTTTTTT. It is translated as CASSIDGTEWTNEKLFF.

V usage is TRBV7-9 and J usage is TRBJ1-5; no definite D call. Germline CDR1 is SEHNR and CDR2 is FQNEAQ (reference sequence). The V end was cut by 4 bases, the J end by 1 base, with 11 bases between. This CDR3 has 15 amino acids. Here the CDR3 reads CASSSAGVSNQPQHF. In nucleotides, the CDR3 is TGTGCCAGCAGCTCCGCCGGTGTGAGCAATCAGCCCCAGCATTTT. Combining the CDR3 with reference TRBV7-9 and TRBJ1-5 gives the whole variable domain DTGVSQNPRHKITKRGQNVTFRCDPISEHNRLYWYRQTLGQGPEFLTYFQNEAQLEKSRLLSDRFSAERPKGSFSTLEIQRTEQGDSAMYLCASSSAGVSNQPQHFGDGTRLSIL.

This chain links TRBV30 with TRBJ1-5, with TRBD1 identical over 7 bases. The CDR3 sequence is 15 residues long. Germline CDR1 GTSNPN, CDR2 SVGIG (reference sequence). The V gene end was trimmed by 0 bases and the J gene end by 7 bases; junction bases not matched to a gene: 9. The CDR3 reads CAWSVGGGFRQPQHF. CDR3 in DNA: TGTGCCTGGAGTGTAGGAGGGGGCTTCCGACAGCCCCAGCATTTT. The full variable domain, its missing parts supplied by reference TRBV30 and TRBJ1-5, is SQTIHQWPATLVQPVGSPLSLECTVEGTSNPNLYWYRQAAGRGLQLLFYSVGIGQISSEVPQNLSASRPQDRQFILSSKKLLLSDSGFYLCAWSVGGGFRQPQHFGDGTRLSIL.

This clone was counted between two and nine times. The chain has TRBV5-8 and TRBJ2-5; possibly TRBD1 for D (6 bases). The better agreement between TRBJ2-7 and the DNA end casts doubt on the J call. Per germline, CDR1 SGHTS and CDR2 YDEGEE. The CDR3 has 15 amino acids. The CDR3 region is CASSLGAGVTYEQYF. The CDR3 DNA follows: TGTGCCAGCAGCTTGGGGGCAGGGGTTACCTACGAGCAGTACTTC.

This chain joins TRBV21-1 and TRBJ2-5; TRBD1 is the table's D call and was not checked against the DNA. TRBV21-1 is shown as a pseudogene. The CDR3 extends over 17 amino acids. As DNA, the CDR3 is TGTGCCAGCAGCAAACACAGGGGCCTAGACTTCCAGGAGACCCAGTACTTC. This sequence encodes CASSKHRGLDFQETQYF.

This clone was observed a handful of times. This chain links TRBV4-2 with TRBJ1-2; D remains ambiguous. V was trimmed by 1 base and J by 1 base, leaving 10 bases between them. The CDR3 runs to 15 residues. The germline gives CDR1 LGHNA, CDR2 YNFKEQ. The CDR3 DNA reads TGTGCCAGCAGCCAAGCCAATAGTGGTAACTATGGCTACACCTTC. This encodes CASSQANSGNYGYTF.